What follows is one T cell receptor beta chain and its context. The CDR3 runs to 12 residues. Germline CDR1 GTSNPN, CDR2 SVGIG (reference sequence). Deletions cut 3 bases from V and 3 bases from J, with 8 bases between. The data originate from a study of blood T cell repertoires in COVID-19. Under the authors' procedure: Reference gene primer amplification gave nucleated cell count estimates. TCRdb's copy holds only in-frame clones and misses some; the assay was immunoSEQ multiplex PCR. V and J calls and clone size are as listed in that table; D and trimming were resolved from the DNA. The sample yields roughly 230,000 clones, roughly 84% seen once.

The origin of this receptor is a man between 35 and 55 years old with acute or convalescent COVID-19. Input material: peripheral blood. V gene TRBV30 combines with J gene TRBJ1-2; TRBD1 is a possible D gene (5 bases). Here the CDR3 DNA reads TGTGCCTGGAGAGGGGCGGACTATGGCTACACCTTC. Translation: CAWRGADYGYTF.